Below are 17 T cell receptor beta chains sequenced from a single sample in a study of control samples from healthy donors and cancer patients. Measured with immunoSEQ multiplex PCR; TCRdb has only the in-frame clones, and not every one. Altogether about 100,000 clones are present, more than 80% being singletons, with the ten largest covering approximately 7.9%. Specimen: blood. The source is a man aged 18 to 29 in good health.

This chain links TRBV30 with TRBJ2-5; 7 bases match TRBD2. Per germline, CDR1 GTSNPN and CDR2 SVGIG (reference sequence). V was clipped by 5 bases and J by 3 bases; unmatched bases: 3. The CDR3 runs to 12 residues. In DNA, the CDR3 is TGTGCCTGGTATGGGGGGGAAGAGACCCAGTACTTC. Translated: CAWYGGEETQYF.

This chain links TRBV30 with TRBJ2-3; 8 bases align to TRBD1. Per the germline V gene, CDR1 is GTSNPN and CDR2 is SVGIG (reference sequence). CDR3 length equals 15 residues. V lost 2 bases and J lost 2; bases outside the gene matches: 6. CDR3 coding DNA: TGTGCCTGGAGTCAGGGACAGGCCACCACAGATACGCAGTATTTT. This sequence encodes CAWSQGQATTDTQYF.

The chain links TRBV7-2 to TRBJ1-3; TRBD1 aligns across 8 bases. The CDR3 sequence is 17 residues long. Germline trimming cut 1 base from V and 2 bases from J; bases unmatched to any gene: 7. Germline V gives CDR1 SGHTA, CDR2 FQGNSA. For the CDR3, the DNA is TGTGCCAGCAGCTTAGGGCAGGGGGCGCTCGCTGGAAACACCATATATTTT. Residues: CASSLGQGALAGNTIYF.

V is TRBV24-1 and J is TRBJ1-5, with D unresolved. Germline V gene sequence: CDR1 KGHDR, CDR2 SFDVKD. This CDR3 has 15 residues. V was trimmed by 4 bases and J by 5 bases, leaving 14 bases between them. CDR3 in DNA: TGTGCCACCAGTGAGGGTCCGGGCGGAGATCAGCCCCAGCATTTT. Its translation is CATSEGPGGDQPQHF.

The chain is built from TRBV25-1 and TRBJ1-3, with TRBD1 as a possible D gene (6 bases). Germline V gives CDR1 MGHDK, CDR2 SYGVNS. The length of the CDR3 is 16 residues. Trimming cost V 8 bases and J 2 bases, with 19 bases left between them. As DNA, the CDR3 is TGTGCCAGCGGACCATCAAGGGGGGATACTGGAAACACCATATATTTT. Protein sequence: CASGPSRGDTGNTIYF.

V usage is TRBV4-3 and J usage is TRBJ2-5; weak D call: TRBD1 (6 bases). Trimming left V 0 bases short and J 5 bases short, with 13 bases between. Germline CDR1 and CDR2: LGHNA and YSLEER. The CDR3 consists of 15 residues. The CDR3 sequence is CASSQEFGGGETQYF. In DNA form, the CDR3 reads TGCGCCAGCAGCCAAGAATTTGGGGGCGGGGAGACCCAGTACTTC.

The CDR3 DNA reads as TGCGCCAGCGGAGTAACGGGACAGGTCGGGAATTCACCCCTCCACTTT. It specifies CASGVTGQVGNSPLHF. The V gene is TRBV5-1, the J gene TRBJ1-6; 8 bases align to TRBD1. The V and J ends lost 7 bases and 7 bases, in that order; junction bases with no gene match: 13. The CDR3 loop spans 16 amino acids. Germline lookup yields CDR1 SGHRS and CDR2 YFSETQ.

In its sample, this clone was seen once. The gene calls are TRBV6-5 and TRBJ1-6; unclear D gene. V shed 4 bases and J shed 0 bases, with 4 bases lying between them. Germline V gene lookup returns CDR1 MNHEY and CDR2 SVGAGI. The CDR3 loop spans 14 amino acids. For the CDR3, the DNA is TGTGCCAGCAGTTCGGGCTCCTATAATTCACCCCTCCACTTT. The encoded protein is CASSSGSYNSPLHF.

Written as DNA, the CDR3 is TGTGCCAGCAGTGAAGCGGGGGAGCAGTACTTC. It specifies CASSEAGEQYF. V gene TRBV2 combines with J gene TRBJ2-7; unclear D gene. Germline V gives CDR1 SNHLY, CDR2 FYNNEI. Trimming took 0 bases from V and 7 from J, leaving 4 bases between them. There are 11 residues in the CDR3.

The J gene is TRBJ1-1, the V gene TRBV9; possible D gene TRBD1, 5 bases. Germline CDR1 and CDR2: SGDLS and YYNGEE. This CDR3 region has 15 residues. Trimming removed 5 bases from V and 2 bases from J, with 16 bases in between. The CDR3 reads CASSPYWGSNTEAFF. CDR3 DNA: TGTGCCAGCAGTCCTTATTGGGGCTCCAACACTGAAGCTTTCTTT.

The rearrangement joins TRBV24-1 to TRBJ2-1; TRBD2 is a possible D gene (6 bases). The CDR3 runs to 16 residues. V shed 3 bases and J shed 1 base, with 12 bases lying between them. CDR1 and CDR2 from the germline V gene are KGHDR and SFDVKD. The CDR3 here is CATSDGAGESYNEQFF. In DNA form, the CDR3 reads TGTGCCACCAGTGATGGAGCGGGCGAGTCCTACAATGAGCAGTTCTTC.

The chain employs TRBV5-4 and TRBJ1-1; a weak D match, TRBD1 (5 bases). Germline V gene lookup returns CDR1 SGHNT and CDR2 YYREEE (reference sequence). V was cut by 4 bases and J by 10 bases, with 20 bases left in between. The length of the CDR3 is 14 residues. The CDR3 loop is CASSLGGTRNLAFF. CDR3 DNA: TGTGCCAGCAGCCTGGGGGGGACCCGAAACTTAGCTTTCTTT. Looking up the rest from reference TRBV5-4 and TRBJ1-1 gives the full variable domain: ETGVTQSPTHLIKTRGQQVTLRCSSQSGHNTVSWYQQALGQGPQFIFQYYREEENGRGNFPPRFSGLQFPNYSSELNVNALELDDSALYLCASSLGGTRNLAFFGQGTRLTVV.

The chain recombines TRBV4-1 with TRBJ2-3; 7 bases fit TRBD1. Germline V gene sequence: CDR1 MGHRA, CDR2 YSYEKL. The CDR3 is made up of 18 amino acids. Trimming cost V 0 bases and J 2 bases; bases outside gene matches: 11. CDR3 sequence (DNA): TGCGCCAGCAGCCAAGATCCGAGGAAGGGGGCGAACACAGATACGCAGTATTTT. This encodes CASSQDPRKGANTDTQYF.

This chain connects TRBV27 to TRBJ1-2; D not certain. Germline V CDR1 and CDR2: MNHEY, SMNVEV (reference sequence). This CDR3 region has 13 residues. Trimming shortened V by 7 bases and J by 1 base, and 10 bases separated the two germline ends. The CDR3 protein is CASTPEYNYGYTF. CDR3 bases: TGTGCCAGCACCCCAGAATATAACTATGGCTACACCTTC.

This clone came up once. The chain joins TRBV5-1 to TRBJ1-2; 7 nucleotides line up with TRBD1. J gave up 5 bases and V 3 bases, and 13 bases lay outside the gene matches. The CDR3 contains 16 residues. CDR1 is SGHRS, CDR2 YFSETQ, per germline. In nucleotides, the CDR3 is TGCGCCAGCAGCTCGAGACAGGGAACCTTTGGGTATGGCTACACCTTC. Protein product: CASSSRQGTFGYGYTF.

The V and J genes are TRBV11-2 and TRBJ2-2, with D possibly being TRBD2 (5 bases). V was shortened by 4 bases and J by 3 bases, with 12 bases between the two germline ends. This CDR3 region has 15 residues. Looked up from germline, CDR1 is SGHAT and CDR2 is FQNNGV. The CDR3 region has the DNA TGTGCCAGCAGCTCTGCGGGCTTGTACACCGGGGAGCTGTTTTTT. Translating gives CASSSAGLYTGELFF.

The chain uses TRBV6-5 and TRBJ1-4, with D perhaps TRBD1 (5 bases). Per germline, CDR1 MNHEY and CDR2 SVGAGI. The CDR3 covers 14 residues. Trimming shortened V by 2 bases and J by 2 bases, and 6 bases separated the two germline ends. The CDR3 loop is CASSYRQTNEKLFF. In DNA, the CDR3 is TGTGCCAGCAGTTACAGACAGACTAATGAAAAACTGTTTTTT.